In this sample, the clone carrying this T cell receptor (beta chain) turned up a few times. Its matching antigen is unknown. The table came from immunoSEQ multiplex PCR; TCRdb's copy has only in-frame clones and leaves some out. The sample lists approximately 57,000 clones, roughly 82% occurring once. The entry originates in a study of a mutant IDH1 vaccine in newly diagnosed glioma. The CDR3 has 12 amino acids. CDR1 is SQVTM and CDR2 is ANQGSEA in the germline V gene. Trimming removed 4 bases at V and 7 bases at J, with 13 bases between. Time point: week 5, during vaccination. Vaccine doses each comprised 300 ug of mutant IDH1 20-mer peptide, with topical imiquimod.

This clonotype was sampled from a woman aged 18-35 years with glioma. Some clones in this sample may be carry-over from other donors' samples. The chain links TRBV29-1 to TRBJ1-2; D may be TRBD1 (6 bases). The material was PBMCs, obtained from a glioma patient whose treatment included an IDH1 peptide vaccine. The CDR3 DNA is TGCAGCGTTGTAGAACAGGGCGGTGGCTACACCTTC. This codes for CSVVEQGGGYTF.